The TCR beta chain under discussion was sequenced for a study of cytomegalovirus exposure and HLA in healthy donors. Findings and limits, study-wide: Per a later analysis, about 17,000 TCR beta sequences showed association with HLA alleles at 0.05 false discovery rate.

Germline V CDR1 and CDR2: KGHSH, LQKENI. V dropped 6 bases and J dropped 5; count of bases not matched to a gene: 6. This CDR3 is built from 15 residues. Concerning this clone: Its antigen is currently unknown.

The PCR employed 60 Vbeta primers together with 13 Jbeta primers. The protocol was immunoSEQ multiplex PCR, while the TCRdb copy is restricted to in-frame clones and leaves out a portion. Seen here are under 85,000 clones, more than 60% observed once, and the top ten hold approximately 1.6%. V is TRBV18 and J is TRBJ2-2, with 10 bases matching TRBD2. Sequencing was done on a sample of PBMCs. This clonotype was obtained from a man between 35 and 55 years old in good health and CMV-seronegative. For the CDR3, the DNA is TGTGCCAGCTCCTCCGGACTAGCGGAGACCGGGGAGCTGTTTTTT. Translation gives CASSSGLAETGELFF.